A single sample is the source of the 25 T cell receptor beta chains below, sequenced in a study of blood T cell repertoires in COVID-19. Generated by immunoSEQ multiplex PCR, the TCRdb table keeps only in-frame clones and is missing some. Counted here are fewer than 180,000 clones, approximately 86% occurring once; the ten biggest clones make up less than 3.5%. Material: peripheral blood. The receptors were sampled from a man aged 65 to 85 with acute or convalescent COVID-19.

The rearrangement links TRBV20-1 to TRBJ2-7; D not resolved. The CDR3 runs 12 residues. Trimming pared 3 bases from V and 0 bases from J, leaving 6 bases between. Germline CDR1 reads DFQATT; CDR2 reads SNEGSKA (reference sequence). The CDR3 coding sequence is TGCAGTGCTAGTGTATCCTCCTACGAGCAGTACTTC. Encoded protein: CSASVSSYEQYF.

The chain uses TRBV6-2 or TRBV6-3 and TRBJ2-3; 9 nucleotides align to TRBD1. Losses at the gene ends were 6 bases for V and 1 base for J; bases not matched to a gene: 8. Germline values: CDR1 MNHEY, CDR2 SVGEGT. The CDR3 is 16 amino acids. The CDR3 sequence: CASSPITGGGTDTQYF. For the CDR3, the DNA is TGTGCCAGCAGCCCTATTACAGGGGGCGGCACAGATACGCAGTATTTT.

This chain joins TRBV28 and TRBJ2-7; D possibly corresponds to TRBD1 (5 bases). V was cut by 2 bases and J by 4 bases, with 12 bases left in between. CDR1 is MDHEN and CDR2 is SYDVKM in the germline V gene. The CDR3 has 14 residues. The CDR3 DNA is TGTGCCAGCAGTTTAAAAGGGGTCTCATACGAGCAGTACTTC. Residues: CASSLKGVSYEQYF. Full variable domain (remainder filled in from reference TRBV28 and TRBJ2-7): DVKVTQSSRYLVKRTGEKVFLECVQDMDHENMFWYRQDPGLGLRLIYFSYDVKMKEKGDIPEGYSVSREKKERFSLILESASTNQTSMYLCASSLKGVSYEQYFGPGTRLTVT.

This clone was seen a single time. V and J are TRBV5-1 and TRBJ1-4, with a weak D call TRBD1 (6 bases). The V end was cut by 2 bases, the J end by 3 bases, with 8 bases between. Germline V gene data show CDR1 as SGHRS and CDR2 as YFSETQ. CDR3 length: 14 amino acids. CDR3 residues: CASSLGGANEKLFF. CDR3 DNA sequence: TGCGCCAGCAGCTTAGGGGGGGCTAATGAAAAACTGTTTTTT.

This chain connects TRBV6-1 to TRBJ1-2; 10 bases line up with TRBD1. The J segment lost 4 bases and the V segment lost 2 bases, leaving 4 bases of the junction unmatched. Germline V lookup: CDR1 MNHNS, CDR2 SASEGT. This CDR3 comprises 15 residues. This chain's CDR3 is CASSESGTGVYGYTF. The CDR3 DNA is TGTGCCAGCAGTGAATCCGGGACAGGGGTCTATGGCTACACCTTC.

The CDR3 DNA is TGTGCCAGCAGGGACAGGGGATTTGGGGCCAACGTCCTGACTTTC. It translates to CASRDRGFGANVLTF. The chain combines TRBV2 with TRBJ2-6, with 9 bases lining up with TRBD1. V dropped 6 bases and J dropped 3; count of bases not matched to a gene: 3. Germline-derived CDR1 and CDR2 are SNHLY and FYNNEI. This CDR3 is built from 15 residues.

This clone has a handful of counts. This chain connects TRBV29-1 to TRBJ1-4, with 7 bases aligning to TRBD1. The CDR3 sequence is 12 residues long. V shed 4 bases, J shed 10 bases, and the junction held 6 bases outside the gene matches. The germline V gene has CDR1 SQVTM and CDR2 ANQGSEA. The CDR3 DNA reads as TGCAGCGTTGGAGGGGGCTCCGGAAAACTGTTTTTT. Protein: CSVGGGSGKLFF.

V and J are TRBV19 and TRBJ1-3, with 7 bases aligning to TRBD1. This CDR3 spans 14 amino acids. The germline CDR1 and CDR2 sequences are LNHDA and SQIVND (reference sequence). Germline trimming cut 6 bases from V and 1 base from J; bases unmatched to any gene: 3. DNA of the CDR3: TGTGCCAGTAGCGACAGGGAATCTGGAAACACCATATATTTT. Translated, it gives CASSDRESGNTIYF.

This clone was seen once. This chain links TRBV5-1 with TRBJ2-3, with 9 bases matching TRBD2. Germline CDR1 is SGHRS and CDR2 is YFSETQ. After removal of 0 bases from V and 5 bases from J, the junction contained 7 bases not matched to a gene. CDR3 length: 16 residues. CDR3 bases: TGCGCCAGCAGCTTGGCACCGGGACTAGCATTAGATACGCAGTATTTT. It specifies CASSLAPGLALDTQYF.

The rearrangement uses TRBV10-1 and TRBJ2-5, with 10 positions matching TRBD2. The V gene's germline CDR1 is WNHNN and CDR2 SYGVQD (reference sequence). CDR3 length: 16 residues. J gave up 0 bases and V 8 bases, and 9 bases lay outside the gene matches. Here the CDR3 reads CASASSGSQYQETQYF. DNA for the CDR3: TGCGCCAGCGCGTCTAGCGGGAGCCAGTACCAAGAGACCCAGTACTTC.

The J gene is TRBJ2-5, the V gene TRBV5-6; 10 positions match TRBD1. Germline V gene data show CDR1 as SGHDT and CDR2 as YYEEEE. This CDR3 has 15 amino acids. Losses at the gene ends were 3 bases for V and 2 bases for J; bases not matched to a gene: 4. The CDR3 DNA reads TGTGCCAGCAGCTGGCCGGGACAGGGGCAAGAGACCCAGTACTTC. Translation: CASSWPGQGQETQYF.

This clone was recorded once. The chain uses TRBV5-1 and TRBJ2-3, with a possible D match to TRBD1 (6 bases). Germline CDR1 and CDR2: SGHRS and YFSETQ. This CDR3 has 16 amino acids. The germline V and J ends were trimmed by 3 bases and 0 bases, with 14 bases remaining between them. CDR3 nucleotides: TGCGCCAGCAGCTCTATTACAGGGCGTAGCACAGATACGCAGTATTTT. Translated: CASSSITGRSTDTQYF.

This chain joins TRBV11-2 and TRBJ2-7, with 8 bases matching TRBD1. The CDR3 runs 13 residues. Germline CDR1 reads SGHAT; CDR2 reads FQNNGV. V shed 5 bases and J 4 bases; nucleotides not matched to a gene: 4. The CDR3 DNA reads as TGTGCCAGCAGCGCGACAGGGGTTTACGAGCAGTACTTC. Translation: CASSATGVYEQYF.

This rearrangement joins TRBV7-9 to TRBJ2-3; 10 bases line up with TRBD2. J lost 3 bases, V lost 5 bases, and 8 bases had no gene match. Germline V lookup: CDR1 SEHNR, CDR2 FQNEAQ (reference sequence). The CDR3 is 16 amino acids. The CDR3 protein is CASSPRTSGSTDTQYF. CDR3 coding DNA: TGTGCCAGCAGCCCCCGGACTAGCGGTAGTACAGATACGCAGTATTTT.

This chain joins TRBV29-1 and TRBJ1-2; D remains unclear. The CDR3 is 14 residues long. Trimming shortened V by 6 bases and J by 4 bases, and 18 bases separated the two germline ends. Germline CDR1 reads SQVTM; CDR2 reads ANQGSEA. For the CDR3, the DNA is TGCAGCGTCCCATCAGGCTCCGAGGGCTATGGCTACACCTTC. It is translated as CSVPSGSEGYGYTF.

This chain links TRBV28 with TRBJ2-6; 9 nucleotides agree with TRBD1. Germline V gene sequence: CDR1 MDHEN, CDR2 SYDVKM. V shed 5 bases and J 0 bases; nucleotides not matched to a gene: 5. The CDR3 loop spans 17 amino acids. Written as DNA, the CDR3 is TGTGCCAGCAGTCCCGGGACAGGGTTCTCTGGGGCCAACGTCCTGACTTTC. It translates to CASSPGTGFSGANVLTF.

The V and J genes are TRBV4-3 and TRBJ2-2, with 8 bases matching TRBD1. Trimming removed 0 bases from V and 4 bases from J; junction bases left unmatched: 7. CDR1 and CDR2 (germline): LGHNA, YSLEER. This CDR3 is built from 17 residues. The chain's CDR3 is CASSQEDRGRGTGELFF. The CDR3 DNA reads TGCGCCAGCAGCCAAGAAGACAGGGGACGCGGCACCGGGGAGCTGTTTTTT.

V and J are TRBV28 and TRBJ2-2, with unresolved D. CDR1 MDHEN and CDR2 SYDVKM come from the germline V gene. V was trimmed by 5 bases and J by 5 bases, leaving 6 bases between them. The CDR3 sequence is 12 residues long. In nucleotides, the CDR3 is TGTGCCAGCAGTCGCCGGACCGGGGAGCTGTTTTTT. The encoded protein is CASSRRTGELFF.

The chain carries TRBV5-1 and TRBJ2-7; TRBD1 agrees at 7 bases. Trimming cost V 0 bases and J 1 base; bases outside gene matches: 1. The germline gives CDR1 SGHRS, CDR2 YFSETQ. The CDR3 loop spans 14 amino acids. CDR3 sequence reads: CASSLDRGSYEQYF. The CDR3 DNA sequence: TGCGCCAGCAGCTTGGACAGGGGATCCTACGAGCAGTACTTC. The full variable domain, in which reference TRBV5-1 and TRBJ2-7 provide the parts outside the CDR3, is KAGVTQTPRYLIKTRGQQVTLSCSPISGHRSVSWYQQTPGQGLQFLFEYFSETQRNKGNFPGRFSGRQFSNSRSEMNVSTLELGDSALYLCASSLDRGSYEQYFGPGTRLTVT.

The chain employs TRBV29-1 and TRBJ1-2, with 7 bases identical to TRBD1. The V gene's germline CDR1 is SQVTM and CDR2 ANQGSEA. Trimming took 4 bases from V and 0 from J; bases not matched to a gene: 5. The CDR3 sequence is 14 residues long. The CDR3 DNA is TGCAGCGTTGCCGGGACAGTTGCTAACTATGGCTACACCTTC. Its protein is CSVAGTVANYGYTF.

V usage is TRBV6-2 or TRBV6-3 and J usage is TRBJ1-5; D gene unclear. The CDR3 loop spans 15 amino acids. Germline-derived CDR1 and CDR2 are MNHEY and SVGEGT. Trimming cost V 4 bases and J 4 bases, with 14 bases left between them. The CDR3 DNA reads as TGTGCCAGCAGTTGGACCTCATCGGGGAATCAGCCCCAGCATTTT. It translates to CASSWTSSGNQPQHF.

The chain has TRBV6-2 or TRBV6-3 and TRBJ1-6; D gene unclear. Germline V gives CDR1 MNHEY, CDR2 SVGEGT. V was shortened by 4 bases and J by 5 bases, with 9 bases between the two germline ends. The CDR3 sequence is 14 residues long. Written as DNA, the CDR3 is TGTGCCAGCAGTTGGGAGCCGAATAATTCACCCCTCCACTTT. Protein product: CASSWEPNNSPLHF.

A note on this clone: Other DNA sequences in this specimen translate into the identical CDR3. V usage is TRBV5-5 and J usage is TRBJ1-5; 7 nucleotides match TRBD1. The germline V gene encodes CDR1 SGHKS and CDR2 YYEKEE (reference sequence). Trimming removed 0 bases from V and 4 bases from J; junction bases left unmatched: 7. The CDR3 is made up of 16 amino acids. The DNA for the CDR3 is TGTGCCAGCAGCTTGGGGCAGGGGGGTGGGAATCAGCCCCAGCATTTT. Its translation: CASSLGQGGGNQPQHF.

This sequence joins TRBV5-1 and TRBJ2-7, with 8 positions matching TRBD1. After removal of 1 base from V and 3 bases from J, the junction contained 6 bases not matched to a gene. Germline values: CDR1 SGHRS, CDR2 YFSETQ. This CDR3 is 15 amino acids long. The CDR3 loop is CASSLRGQENYEQYF. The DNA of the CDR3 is TGCGCCAGCAGCTTGAGGGGACAGGAGAACTACGAGCAGTACTTC.

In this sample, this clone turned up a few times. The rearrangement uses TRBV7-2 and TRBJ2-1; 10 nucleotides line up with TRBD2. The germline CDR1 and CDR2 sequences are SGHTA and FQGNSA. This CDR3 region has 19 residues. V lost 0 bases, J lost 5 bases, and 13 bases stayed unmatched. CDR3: CASSLAYSGRATRHNEQFF. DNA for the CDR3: TGTGCCAGCAGCTTAGCGTACAGCGGGAGGGCCACCCGACACAATGAGCAGTTCTTC.